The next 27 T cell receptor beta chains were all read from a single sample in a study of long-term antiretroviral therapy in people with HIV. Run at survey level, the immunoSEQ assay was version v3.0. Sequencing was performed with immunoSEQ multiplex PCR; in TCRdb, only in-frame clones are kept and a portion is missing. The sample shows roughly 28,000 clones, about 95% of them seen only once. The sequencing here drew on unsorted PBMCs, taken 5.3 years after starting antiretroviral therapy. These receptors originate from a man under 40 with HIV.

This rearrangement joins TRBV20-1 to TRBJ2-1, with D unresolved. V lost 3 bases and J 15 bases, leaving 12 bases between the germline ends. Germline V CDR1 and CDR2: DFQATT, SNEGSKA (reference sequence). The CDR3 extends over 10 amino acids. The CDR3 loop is CSASETRGFF. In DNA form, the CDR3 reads TGCAGTGCTAGCGAGACTCGAGGGTTCTTC.

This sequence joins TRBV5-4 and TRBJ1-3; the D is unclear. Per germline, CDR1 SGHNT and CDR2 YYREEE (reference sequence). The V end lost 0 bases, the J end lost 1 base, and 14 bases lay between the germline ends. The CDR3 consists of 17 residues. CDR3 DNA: TGTGCCAGCAGCTTGGATGGTCTGGGTTGGTCTGGAAACACCATATATTTT. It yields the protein CASSLDGLGWSGNTIYF.

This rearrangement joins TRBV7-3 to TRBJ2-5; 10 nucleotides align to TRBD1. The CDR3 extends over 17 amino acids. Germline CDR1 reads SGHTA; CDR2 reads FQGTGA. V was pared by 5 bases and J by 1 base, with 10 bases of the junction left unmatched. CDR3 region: CASSIRPGQGLQETQYF. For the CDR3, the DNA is TGTGCCAGCAGCATACGCCCGGGACAGGGGCTCCAAGAGACCCAGTACTTC. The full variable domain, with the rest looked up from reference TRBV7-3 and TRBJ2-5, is GAGVSQTPSNKVTEKGKYVELRCDPISGHTALYWYRQSLGQGPEFLIYFQGTGAADDSGLPNDRFFAVRPEGSVSTLKIQRTERGDSAVYLCASSIRPGQGLQETQYFGPGTRLLVL.

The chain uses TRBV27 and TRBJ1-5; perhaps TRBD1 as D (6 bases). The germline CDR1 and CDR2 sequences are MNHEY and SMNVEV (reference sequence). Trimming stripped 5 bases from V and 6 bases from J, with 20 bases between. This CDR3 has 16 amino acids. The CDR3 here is CASSPGGQPAGQPQHF. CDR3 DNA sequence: TGTGCCAGCAGTCCAGGAGGACAGCCAGCGGGTCAGCCCCAGCATTTT.

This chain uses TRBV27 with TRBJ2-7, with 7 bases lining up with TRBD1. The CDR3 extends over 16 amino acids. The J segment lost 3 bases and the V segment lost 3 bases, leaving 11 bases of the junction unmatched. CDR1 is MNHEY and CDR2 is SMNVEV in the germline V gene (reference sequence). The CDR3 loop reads CASSLLGQSTIYEQYF. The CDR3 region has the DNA TGTGCCAGCAGTTTGTTGGGACAGTCGACCATCTACGAGCAGTACTTC.

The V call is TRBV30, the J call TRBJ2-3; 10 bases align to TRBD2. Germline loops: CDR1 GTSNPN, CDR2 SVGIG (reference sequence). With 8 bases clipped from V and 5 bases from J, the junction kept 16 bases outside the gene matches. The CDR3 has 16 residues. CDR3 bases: TGTGCCCGGTCTCTAGCGGGAGTCCTCGGGAGAGATACGCAGTATTTT. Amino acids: CARSLAGVLGRDTQYF. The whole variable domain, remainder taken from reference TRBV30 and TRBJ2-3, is SQTIHQWPATLVQPVGSPLSLECTVEGTSNPNLYWYRQAAGRGLQLLFYSVGIGQISSEVPQNLSASRPQDRQFILSSKKLLLSDSGFYLCARSLAGVLGRDTQYFGPGTRLTVL.

The CDR3 region is CASGTYSNQPQHF. The CDR3 nucleotides read TGTGCCAGCGGGACTTATAGCAATCAGCCCCAGCATTTT. This rearrangement joins TRBV25-1 to TRBJ1-5, with a possible D match to TRBD1 (5 bases). Trimming removed 8 bases from V and 0 bases from J, with 8 bases in between. CDR1 is MGHDK, CDR2 SYGVNS, per germline. The CDR3 extends over 13 amino acids.

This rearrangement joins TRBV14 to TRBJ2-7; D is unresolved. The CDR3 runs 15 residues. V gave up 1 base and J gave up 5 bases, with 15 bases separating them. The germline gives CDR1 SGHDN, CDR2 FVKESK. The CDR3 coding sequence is TGTGCCAGCAGCCAAGTTCCCGGCGCGTTCGACGAGCAGTACTTC. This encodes CASSQVPGAFDEQYF. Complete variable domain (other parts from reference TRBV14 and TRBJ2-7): EAGVTQFPSHSVIEKGQTVTLRCDPISGHDNLYWYRRVMGKEIKFLLHFVKESKQDESGMPNNRFLAERTGGTYSTLKVQPAELEDSGVYFCASSQVPGAFDEQYFGPGTRLTVT.

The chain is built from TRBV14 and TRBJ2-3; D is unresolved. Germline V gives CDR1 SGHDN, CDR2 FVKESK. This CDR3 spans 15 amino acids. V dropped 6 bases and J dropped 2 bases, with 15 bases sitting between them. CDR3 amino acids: CASRKTIDDTDTQYF. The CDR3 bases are TGTGCCAGCAGGAAGACAATAGACGACACAGATACGCAGTATTTT.

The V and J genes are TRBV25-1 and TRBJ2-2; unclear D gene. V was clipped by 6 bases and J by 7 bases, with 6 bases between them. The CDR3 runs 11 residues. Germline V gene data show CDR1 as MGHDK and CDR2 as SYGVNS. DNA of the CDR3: TGTGCCAGCAGCTGGGGCGGGGAGCTGTTTTTT. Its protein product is CASSWGGELFF. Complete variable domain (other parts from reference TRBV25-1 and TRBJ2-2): EADIYQTPRYLVIGTGKKITLECSQTMGHDKMYWYQQDPGMELHLIHYSYGVNSTEKGDLSSESTVSRIRTEHFPLTLESARPSHTSQYLCASSWGGELFFGEGSRLTVL.

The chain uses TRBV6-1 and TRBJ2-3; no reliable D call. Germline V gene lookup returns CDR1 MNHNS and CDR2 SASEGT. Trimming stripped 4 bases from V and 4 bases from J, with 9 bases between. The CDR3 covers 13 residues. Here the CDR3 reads CASSVGSPDTQYF. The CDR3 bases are TGTGCCAGCAGTGTTGGTTCCCCAGATACGCAGTATTTT.

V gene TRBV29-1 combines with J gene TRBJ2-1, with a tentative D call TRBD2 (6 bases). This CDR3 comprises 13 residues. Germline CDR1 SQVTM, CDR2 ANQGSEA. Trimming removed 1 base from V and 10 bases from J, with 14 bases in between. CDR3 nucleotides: TGCAGCGTTGAAGGCGGGATCTTTGGGGAGCAGTTCTTC. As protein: CSVEGGIFGEQFF.

The CDR3 loop is CASSEMETQYF. CDR3 nucleotides: TGTGCCAGCAGTGAAATGGAGACCCAGTACTTC. The chain combines TRBV6-1 with TRBJ2-5; no clear D gene. The germline V and J ends were trimmed by 2 bases and 5 bases, with 3 bases remaining between them. The germline V gene has CDR1 MNHNS and CDR2 SASEGT. This CDR3 is 11 amino acids long.

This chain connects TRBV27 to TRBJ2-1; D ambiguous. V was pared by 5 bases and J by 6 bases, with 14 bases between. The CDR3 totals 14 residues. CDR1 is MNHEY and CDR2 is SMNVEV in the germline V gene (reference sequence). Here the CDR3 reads CASSTRGPANEQFF. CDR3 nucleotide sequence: TGTGCCAGCAGTACACGCGGTCCTGCCAATGAGCAGTTCTTC.

The CDR3 DNA follows: TGTGCCAGCAGTGAGGTTGGGATGAACACTGAAGCTTTCTTT. Its protein is CASSEVGMNTEAFF. The chain has TRBV2 and TRBJ1-1; the D is unclear. This CDR3 spans 14 amino acids. The V gene's germline CDR1 is SNHLY and CDR2 FYNNEI. V lost 3 bases and J 0 bases, leaving 8 bases between the germline ends.

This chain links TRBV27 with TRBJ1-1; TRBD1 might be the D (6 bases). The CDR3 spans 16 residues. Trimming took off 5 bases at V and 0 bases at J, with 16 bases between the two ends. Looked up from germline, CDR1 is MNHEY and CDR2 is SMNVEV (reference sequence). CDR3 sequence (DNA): TGTGCCAGCAGTAAAGACAGGCACCCCTTGAACACTGAAGCTTTCTTT. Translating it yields CASSKDRHPLNTEAFF.

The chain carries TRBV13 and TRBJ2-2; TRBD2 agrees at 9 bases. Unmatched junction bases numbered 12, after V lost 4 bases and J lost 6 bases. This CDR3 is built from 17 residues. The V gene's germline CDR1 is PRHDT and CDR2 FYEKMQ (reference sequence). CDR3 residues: CASSSRTGSGSPGELFF. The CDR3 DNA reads TGTGCCAGCAGCTCACGCACGGGTAGCGGGAGCCCCGGGGAGCTGTTTTTT.

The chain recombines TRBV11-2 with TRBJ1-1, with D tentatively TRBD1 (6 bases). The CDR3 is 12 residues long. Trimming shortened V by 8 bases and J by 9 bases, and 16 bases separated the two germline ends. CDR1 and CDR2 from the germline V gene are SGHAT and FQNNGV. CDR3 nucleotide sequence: TGTGCCAGCGGTGAACAGGGATACCAAGCTTTCTTT. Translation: CASGEQGYQAFF.

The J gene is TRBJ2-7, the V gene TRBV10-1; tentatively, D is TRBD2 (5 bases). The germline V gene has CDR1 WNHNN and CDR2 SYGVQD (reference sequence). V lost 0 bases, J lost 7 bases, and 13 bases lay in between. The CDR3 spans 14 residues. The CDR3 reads CASSESSASLEQYF. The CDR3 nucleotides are TGCGCCAGCAGTGAGTCTAGCGCCTCCCTGGAGCAGTACTTC.

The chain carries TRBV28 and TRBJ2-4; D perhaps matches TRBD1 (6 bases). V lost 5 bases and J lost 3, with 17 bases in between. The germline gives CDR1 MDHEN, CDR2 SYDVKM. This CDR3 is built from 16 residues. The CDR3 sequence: CASSARQAPRKNIQYF. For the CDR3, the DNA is TGTGCCAGCAGTGCTCGACAGGCACCACGCAAAAACATTCAGTACTTC.

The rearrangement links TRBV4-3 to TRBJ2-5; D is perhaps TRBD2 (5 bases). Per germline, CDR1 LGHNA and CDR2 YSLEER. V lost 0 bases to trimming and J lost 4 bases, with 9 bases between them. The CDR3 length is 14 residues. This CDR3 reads CASSQDNRGETQYF. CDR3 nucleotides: TGCGCCAGCAGCCAAGATAACCGGGGAGAGACCCAGTACTTC.

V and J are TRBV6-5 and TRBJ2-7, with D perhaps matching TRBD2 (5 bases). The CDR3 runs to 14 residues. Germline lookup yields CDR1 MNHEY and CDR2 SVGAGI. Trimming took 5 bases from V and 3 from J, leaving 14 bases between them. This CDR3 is CASSESLGGYEQYF. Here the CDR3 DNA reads TGTGCCAGCAGTGAATCACTAGGTGGCTACGAGCAGTACTTC.

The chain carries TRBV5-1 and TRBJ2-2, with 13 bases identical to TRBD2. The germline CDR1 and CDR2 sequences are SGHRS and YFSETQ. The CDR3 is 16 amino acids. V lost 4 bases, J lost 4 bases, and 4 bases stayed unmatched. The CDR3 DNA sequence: TGCGCCAGCAGCGGAACTAGCGGGGGGGCCACCGGGGAGCTGTTTTTT. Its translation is CASSGTSGGATGELFF.

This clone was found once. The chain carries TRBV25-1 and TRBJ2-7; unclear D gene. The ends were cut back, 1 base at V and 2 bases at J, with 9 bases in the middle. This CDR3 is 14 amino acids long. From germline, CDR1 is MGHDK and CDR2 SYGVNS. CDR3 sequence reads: CASSEFGPTYEQYF. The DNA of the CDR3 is TGTGCCAGCAGTGAATTCGGCCCCACCTACGAGCAGTACTTC.

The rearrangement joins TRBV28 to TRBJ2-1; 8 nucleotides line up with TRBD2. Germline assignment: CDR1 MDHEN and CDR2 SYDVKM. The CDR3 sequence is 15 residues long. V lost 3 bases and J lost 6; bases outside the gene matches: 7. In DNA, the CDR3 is TGTGCCAGCAGTTTGATGTCGGGAGGGTCCAATGAGCAGTTCTTC. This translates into CASSLMSGGSNEQFF.

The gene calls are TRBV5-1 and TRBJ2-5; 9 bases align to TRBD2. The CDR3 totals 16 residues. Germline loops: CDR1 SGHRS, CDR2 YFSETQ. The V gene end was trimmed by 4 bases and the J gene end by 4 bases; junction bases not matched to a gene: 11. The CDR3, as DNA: TGCGCCAGCAGCCCTGAGGGGCGGGGGGGCAGAGAGACCCAGTACTTC. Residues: CASSPEGRGGRETQYF.

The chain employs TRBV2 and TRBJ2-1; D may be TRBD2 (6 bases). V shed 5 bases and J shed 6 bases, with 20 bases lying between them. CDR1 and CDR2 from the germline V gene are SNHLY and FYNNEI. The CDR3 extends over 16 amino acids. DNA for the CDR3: TGTGCCAGCAGTAAAAACCCGGGACTCATGTCCAATGAGCAGTTCTTC. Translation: CASSKNPGLMSNEQFF.